This TCR beta chain is drawn from a study of blood T cell repertoires in COVID-19. V gave up 4 bases and J gave up 7 bases; unmatched junction bases: 9. The CDR3 is 15 residues long. Germline V CDR1 and CDR2: SGHRS, YFSETQ. Some clones are missing from TCRdb's copy, which holds only in-frame ones; the method was immunoSEQ multiplex PCR. Among approximately 300,000 clones listed, about 93% were seen once. This chain connects TRBV5-1 to TRBJ1-5, with 9 bases matching TRBD1. This clonotype was obtained from a woman aged 25 to 39 with COVID-19, enrolled during active disease. The sequenced material came from peripheral blood. CDR3 sequence: CASSPGQGSEQPQHF. CDR3 DNA sequence: TGCGCCAGCAGCCCGGGACAGGGATCGGAACAGCCCCAGCATTTT.